These 26 T cell receptor beta chains were all obtained from the same sample, sequenced in a study of Graves' ophthalmopathy and Graves' hyperthyroidism. The authors amplified TCR beta CDR3 regions from RNA transcripts. After a first-round RT-PCR with HTBI primers, a second-round multiplex PCR was run. Each CDR3 protein gets one entry after TCRdb re-called the multiplex PCR reads with MiXCR. Here the sample spans about 740,000 distinct CDR3 sequences, 40% being singletons. Material: peripheral blood. All receptors derive from an adult man with Graves' ophthalmopathy.

This clonotype was recorded at least ten times. The rearrangement joins TRBV20-1 to TRBJ2-5, with D maybe TRBD1 (6 bases). This CDR3 region has 15 residues. Germline CDR1 DFQATT, CDR2 SNEGSKA (reference sequence). Trimming took off 1 base at V and 4 bases at J, with 16 bases between the two ends. The CDR3 loop reads CSARVGQGYGETQYF. For the CDR3, the DNA is TGCAGTGCTAGAGTAGGGCAGGGGTATGGAGAGACCCAGTACTTC.

This clonotype was seen ten or more times. This chain uses TRBV19 with TRBJ1-5; D unclear. The CDR3 is made up of 13 amino acids. From germline, CDR1 is LNHDA and CDR2 SQIVND (reference sequence). V was clipped by 5 bases and J by 2 bases, with 7 bases between them. The DNA for the CDR3 is TGTGCCAGTAGTTACCAGGGCAATCAGCCCCAGCATTTT. Translating gives CASSYQGNQPQHF.

Comments on this clonotype: This may stem from a read error, because a much larger clone lies one nucleotide away. J is TRBJ1-3 and V is TRBV11-2; D is unclear. The V end was cut by 6 bases, the J end by 1 base, with 16 bases between. Germline V gene lookup returns CDR1 SGHAT and CDR2 FQNNGV. The CDR3 totals 16 residues. As DNA, the CDR3 is TGTGCCAGCAGTCTACCTATAAGGTCGTCTGGAAACACCATATATTTT. Translated: CASSLPIRSSGNTIYF.

V is TRBV20-1 and J is TRBJ2-5; TRBD1 or TRBD2 may be the D gene (5 bases each). Trimming cost V 3 bases and J 3 bases, with 17 bases left between them. Germline V gene lookup returns CDR1 DFQATT and CDR2 SNEGSKA (reference sequence). The CDR3 spans 15 residues. This chain's CDR3 is CSASGPGLPEETQYF. The CDR3 coding sequence is TGCAGTGCTAGTGGCCCGGGGCTCCCTGAAGAGACCCAGTACTTC.

The chain joins TRBV9 to TRBJ2-7, with D unclear. The end of the DNA is better explained by TRBJ2-5, so the J call may be wrong. The CDR3 runs 11 residues. Germline V gene data show CDR1 as SGDLS and CDR2 as YYNGEE. CDR3 in DNA: TGTGCCAGCAGCTACTTCGAGACCCAGTACTTC. This gives the protein CASSYFETQYF.

This clonotype was counted once. The CDR3 reads CASGTPSTDTQYF. CDR3 DNA sequence: TGTGCCAGCGGGACACCCAGCACAGATACGCAGTATTTT. The chain couples TRBV2 to TRBJ2-3; possibly TRBD1 for D (6 bases). CDR1 SNHLY and CDR2 FYNNEI come from the germline V gene. The ends were cut back, 8 bases at V and 0 bases at J, with 9 bases in the middle. CDR3 size: 13 residues. Filled out from reference TRBV2 and TRBJ2-3, the complete variable domain reads EPEVTQTPSHQVTQMGQEVILRCVPISNHLYFYWYRQILGQKVEFLVSFYNNEISEKSEIFDDQFSVERPDGSNFTLKIRSTKLEDSAMYFCASGTPSTDTQYFGPGTRLTVL.

The chain carries TRBV29-1 and TRBJ2-7, with 9 bases aligning to TRBD1. This CDR3 has 12 amino acids. V was clipped by 4 bases and J by 10 bases; unmatched bases: 8. Germline lookup yields CDR1 SQVTM and CDR2 ANQGSEA. DNA for the CDR3: TGCAGCGTTGGCGGACAGGGGTCGAAACAGTACTTC. Translating it yields CSVGGQGSKQYF.

In its sample, this clonotype was seen a few times. The gene calls are TRBV7-9 and TRBJ2-5; D call uncertain. Germline lookup yields CDR1 SEHNR and CDR2 FQNEAQ (reference sequence). V lost 0 bases and J lost 4, with 12 bases in between. The CDR3 is 15 residues long. The CDR3 loop reads CASSLARSPGETQYF. Here the CDR3 DNA reads TGTGCCAGCAGCTTAGCTAGATCCCCGGGAGAGACCCAGTACTTC.

The chain uses TRBV7-9 and TRBJ1-4; TRBD1 agrees at 9 bases. The CDR3 extends over 20 amino acids. Trimming cost V 6 bases and J 1 base; bases outside gene matches: 18. CDR1 SEHNR and CDR2 FQNEAQ come from the germline V gene (reference sequence). CDR3 DNA: TGTGCCAGCAGTTACCTCATGAACAGGGGGCGGGTTGGAACTAATGAAAAACTGTTTTTT. The encoded protein is CASSYLMNRGRVGTNEKLFF.

A few counts support this clonotype. The chain employs TRBV20-1 and TRBJ2-7; 9 bases are a match to TRBD2. This CDR3 contains 14 residues. J gave up 3 bases and V 2 bases, and 5 bases lay outside the gene matches. CDR1 DFQATT and CDR2 SNEGSKA come from the germline V gene (reference sequence). As DNA, the CDR3 is TGCAGTGCTAGACTAGCGGGACTCCTCTACGAGCAGTACTTC. Protein sequence: CSARLAGLLYEQYF.

V gene TRBV5-6 combines with J gene TRBJ1-5; unclear D gene. The CDR3 runs to 14 residues. CDR1 and CDR2 from the germline V gene are SGHDT and YYEEEE. Trimming left V 4 bases short and J 7 bases short, with 15 bases between. The CDR3 spells CASSQGPTQQPQHF. The CDR3 region has the DNA TGTGCCAGCAGCCAAGGGCCGACTCAGCAGCCCCAGCATTTT.

The chain couples TRBV5-1 to TRBJ2-7, with 10 nucleotides matching TRBD1. The CDR3 spans 17 residues. The V segment lost 4 bases and the J segment 5 bases; nucleotides outside the gene matches: 15. Per germline, CDR1 SGHRS and CDR2 YFSETQ. The CDR3 coding sequence is TGCGCCAGCAGCCCCAACCGAGGCGGGACAGGGGCCAACGAGCAGTACTTC. It specifies CASSPNRGGTGANEQYF.

V gene TRBV7-9 combines with J gene TRBJ2-5; D might be TRBD1 (5 bases). Germline CDR1 and CDR2: SEHNR and FQNEAQ (reference sequence). This CDR3 region has 14 residues. The ends were cut back, 5 bases at V and 1 base at J, with 11 bases in the middle. CDR3 amino acids: CASSILGPQETQYF. The CDR3 DNA reads TGTGCCAGCAGCATTTTGGGGCCCCAAGAGACCCAGTACTTC. Complete variable domain (other parts from reference TRBV7-9 and TRBJ2-5): DTGVSQNPRHKITKRGQNVTFRCDPISEHNRLYWYRQTLGQGPEFLTYFQNEAQLEKSRLLSDRFSAERPKGSFSTLEIQRTEQGDSAMYLCASSILGPQETQYFGPGTRLLVL.

J is TRBJ2-7 and V is TRBV29-1; tentative D call: TRBD2 (6 bases). The CDR3 contains 15 residues. Germline lookup yields CDR1 SQVTM and CDR2 ANQGSEA. Trimming shortened V by 2 bases and J by 1 base, and 15 bases separated the two germline ends. DNA of the CDR3: TGCAGCGTTGAATTGAGACTAGGGTGGTCCTACGAGCAGTACTTC. Its translation is CSVELRLGWSYEQYF.

This clonotype has more than one count but fewer than ten. V usage is TRBV9 and J usage is TRBJ2-7, with 8 positions matching TRBD1. Trimming at V came to 0 bases and at J to 0 bases, leaving 5 bases not matched to a gene. The CDR3 length is 16 residues. Germline CDR1 and CDR2: SGDLS and YYNGEE. The CDR3 coding sequence is TGTGCCAGCAGCGTAGTTCAGGACAGGGACTCCTACGAGCAGTACTTC. It is translated as CASSVVQDRDSYEQYF.

The chain employs TRBV15 and TRBJ2-5; TRBD2 agrees at 10 bases. V gave up 4 bases and J gave up 4 bases; unmatched junction bases: 6. Germline-derived CDR1 and CDR2 are LNHNV and YYDKDF (reference sequence). The CDR3 totals 15 residues. In DNA, the CDR3 is TGTGCCACCAGCATAACTAGCGGGATTTCAGAGACCCAGTACTTC. It yields the protein CATSITSGISETQYF.

With respect to this clonotype: This may arise from a read error, as a much more abundant clone is one base away. The genes are TRBV2 and TRBJ2-6; D is ambiguous. The CDR3 totals 15 residues. In germline, CDR1 is SNHLY, CDR2 FYNNEI. The CDR3, as DNA: TGTGCCAGCAGTGAAGCGAGTGTACCGGCCAACGTCCCGACTTTC. This gives the protein CASSEASVPANVPTF.

The sample holds a few counts of this clonotype. The chain recombines TRBV4-1 with TRBJ1-3; D unclear. The CDR3 is made up of 16 amino acids. V lost 0 bases to trimming and J lost 8 bases, with 17 bases between them. Germline assignment: CDR1 MGHRA and CDR2 YSYEKL. The CDR3 spells CASSQEPLGSRHTIYF. CDR3 DNA sequence: TGCGCCAGCAGCCAAGAACCCCTCGGCAGCCGACACACCATATATTTT.

Regarding this clonotype: A much larger clone lies one base from this, so it may be a read error. The genes are TRBV10-3 and TRBJ2-5, with 9 bases matching TRBD1. CDR3 length: 15 amino acids. Germline V CDR1 and CDR2: ENHRY, SYGVKD. The V and J ends lost 0 bases and 1 base, in that order; junction bases with no gene match: 0. DNA of the CDR3: TGTGCCATCAGTGAGTCGGACAGGGGCCAAGAGACCCAGTACTTC. Residues: CAISESDRGQETQYF.

This clonotype was found a few times. The J gene is TRBJ2-7, the V gene TRBV4-2; TRBD2 matches at 14 bases. Germline-derived CDR1 and CDR2 are LGHNA and YNFKEQ. CDR3 length: 15 amino acids. Trimming took 1 base from V and 4 from J; bases not matched to a gene: 0. CDR3 sequence: CASSQGTSGRYEQYF. CDR3 nucleotides: TGTGCCAGCAGCCAAGGGACTAGCGGGAGGTACGAGCAGTACTTC.

Many counts were recorded for this clonotype. This chain uses TRBV15 with TRBJ1-5; possibly TRBD1 for D (5 bases). Trimming cost V 0 bases and J 4 bases, with 16 bases left between them. Germline assignment: CDR1 LNHNV and CDR2 YYDKDF (reference sequence). The CDR3 has 17 residues. CDR3 nucleotide sequence: TGTGCCACCAGCAGAGATCCGGGACTCAGAAGAAATCAGCCCCAGCATTTT. Translated: CATSRDPGLRRNQPQHF. Full variable domain (remainder filled in from reference TRBV15 and TRBJ1-5): DAMVIQNPRYQVTQFGKPVTLSCSQTLNHNVMYWYQQKSSQAPKLLFHYYDKDFNNEADTPDNFQSRRPNTSFCFLDIRSPGLGDTAMYLCATSRDPGLRRNQPQHFGDGTRLSIL.

The gene calls are TRBV14 and TRBJ2-5, with D possibly matching TRBD2 (5 bases). The DNA end favors TRBJ2-1, so the J call may be wrong. CDR3 size: 12 residues. Germline V gene data show CDR1 as SGHDN and CDR2 as FVKESK. The CDR3 bases are TGTGCCAGCAGCCAAGCTCAGCGGAAGCAGTTCTTC. Protein sequence: CASSQAQRKQFF.

V is TRBV3-1 and J is TRBJ1-4; maybe TRBD1 (5 bases). Germline CDR1 reads LGHDT; CDR2 reads YNNKEL (reference sequence). Trimming stripped 11 bases from V and 7 bases from J, with 14 bases between. This CDR3 comprises 12 residues. CDR3 protein: CASRGKGEKLFF. The CDR3 nucleotides read TGTGCCTCGCGGGGGAAAGGTGAAAAACTGTTTTTT.

This clonotype turned up a few times. DNA of the CDR3: TGTGCCAGCAGGGGGGGGATCCCTATTCTTGGTGGCTACACCTTC. Residues: CASRGGIPILGGYTF. The gene calls are TRBV6-1 and TRBJ1-2, with D maybe TRBD1 (5 bases). The CDR3 is made up of 15 amino acids. V lost 6 bases to trimming and J lost 7 bases, with 21 bases between them. Looked up from germline, CDR1 is MNHNS and CDR2 is SASEGT.

Note on this clonotype: This clone may be a read error of a much larger clone one base away. The chain links TRBV4-3 to TRBJ1-5; D remains unclear. The CDR3 length is 13 residues. Germline assignment: CDR1 LGHNA and CDR2 YSLEER. CDR3 sequence: CASSQGLNRPQHF. CDR3 coding DNA: TGCGCCAGCAGCCAAGGCTTAAATCGGCCCCAGCATTTT.

This chain links TRBV7-9 with TRBJ2-7, with TRBD1 matching over 7 bases. J lost 7 bases, V lost 5 bases, and 17 bases had no gene match. The germline V gene has CDR1 SEHNR and CDR2 FQNEAQ (reference sequence). The CDR3 spans 16 residues. CDR3: CASSPRWDSRREEQYF. The CDR3 DNA sequence: TGTGCCAGCAGCCCCCGATGGGACAGCCGCAGGGAGGAGCAGTACTTC.